This entry describes one T cell receptor beta chain. Authors' data handling: Scientists estimated how many nucleated cells there were by amplifying reference gene primers. Sequenced by immunoSEQ multiplex PCR; TCRdb stores in-frame clones only, minus some. V, J and clone size are taken as reported in that table, and D and trimming were inferred from the DNA itself. The sample yields about 120,000 clones, approximately 89% seen once. V lost 9 bases and J lost 4, with 18 bases in between. The germline gives CDR1 MNHEY, CDR2 SMNVEV (reference sequence). The CDR3 totals 14 residues. These data are taken from a study of blood T cell repertoires in COVID-19. The wider study: COVID-19 samples collected from the United States, Italy and Spain covered acute and convalescent phases. PBMCs, B-cell-depleted T cells, or T cells were the source of the cDNA or gDNA that made up the material.

Sequenced sample: peripheral blood. The chain couples TRBV27 to TRBJ1-1; weak D call: TRBD1 (5 bases). The TCR comes from a man aged 50 to 60 with acute or convalescent COVID-19. The CDR3, as DNA: TGTGCCAGTTCGATGTGGGGGGTGCGCACTGAAGCTTTCTTT. This gives the protein CASSMWGVRTEAFF.